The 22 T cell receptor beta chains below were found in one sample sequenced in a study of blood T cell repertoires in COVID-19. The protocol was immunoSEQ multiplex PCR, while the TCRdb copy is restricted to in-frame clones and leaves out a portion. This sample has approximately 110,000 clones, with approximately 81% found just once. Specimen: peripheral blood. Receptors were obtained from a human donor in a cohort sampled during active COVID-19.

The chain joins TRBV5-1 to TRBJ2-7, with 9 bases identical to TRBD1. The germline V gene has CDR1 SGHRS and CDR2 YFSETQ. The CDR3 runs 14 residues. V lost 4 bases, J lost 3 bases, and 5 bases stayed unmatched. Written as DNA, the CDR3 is TGCGCCAGCAGCCCTACAGGGGGCGGCTACGAGCAGTACTTC. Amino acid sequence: CASSPTGGGYEQYF.

Here the CDR3 reads CASSLRRGGIDEQFF. Written as DNA, the CDR3 is TGTGCCAGCAGCTTAAGGCGGGGGGGCATCGATGAGCAGTTCTTC. This chain connects TRBV7-2 to TRBJ2-1; 9 nucleotides align to TRBD2. The CDR3 is 15 amino acids. Losses at the gene ends were 2 bases for V and 8 bases for J; bases not matched to a gene: 7. Per the germline V gene, CDR1 is SGHTA and CDR2 is FQGNSA.

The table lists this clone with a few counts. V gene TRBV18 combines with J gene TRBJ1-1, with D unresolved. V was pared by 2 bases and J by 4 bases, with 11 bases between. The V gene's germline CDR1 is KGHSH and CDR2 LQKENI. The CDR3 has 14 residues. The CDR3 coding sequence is TGTGCCAGCTCACCAGTGAGGGATAGCACTGAAGCTTTCTTT. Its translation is CASSPVRDSTEAFF.

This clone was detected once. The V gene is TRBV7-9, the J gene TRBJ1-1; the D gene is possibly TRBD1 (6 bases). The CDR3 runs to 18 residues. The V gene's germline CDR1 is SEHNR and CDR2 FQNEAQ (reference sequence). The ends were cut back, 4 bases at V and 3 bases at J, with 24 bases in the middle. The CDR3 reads CASSSPMTGMGLDTEAFF. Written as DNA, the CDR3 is TGTGCCAGCAGCTCCCCTATGACAGGAATGGGTTTGGACACTGAAGCTTTCTTT. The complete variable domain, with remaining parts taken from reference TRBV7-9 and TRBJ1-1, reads DTGVSQNPRHKITKRGQNVTFRCDPISEHNRLYWYRQTLGQGPEFLTYFQNEAQLEKSRLLSDRFSAERPKGSFSTLEIQRTEQGDSAMYLCASSSPMTGMGLDTEAFFGQGTRLTVV.

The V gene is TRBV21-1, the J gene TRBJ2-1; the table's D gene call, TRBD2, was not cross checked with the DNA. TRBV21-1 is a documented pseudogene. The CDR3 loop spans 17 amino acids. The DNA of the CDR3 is TGTGCCAGCAGCAAAGTCTCCTCTAGGGAGGGTAACAATGAGCAGTTCTTC. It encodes CASSKVSSREGNNEQFF.

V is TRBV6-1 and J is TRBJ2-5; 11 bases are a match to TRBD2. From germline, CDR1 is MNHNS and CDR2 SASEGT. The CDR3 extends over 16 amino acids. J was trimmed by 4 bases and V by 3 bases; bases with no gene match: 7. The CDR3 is CASSDLRTSGRETQYF. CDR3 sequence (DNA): TGTGCCAGCAGTGACCTGAGGACTAGCGGGCGAGAGACCCAGTACTTC.

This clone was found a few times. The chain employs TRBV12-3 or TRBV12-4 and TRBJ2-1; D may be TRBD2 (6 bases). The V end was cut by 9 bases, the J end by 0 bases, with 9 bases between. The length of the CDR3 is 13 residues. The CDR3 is CASQTSSYNEQFF. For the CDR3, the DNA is TGTGCCAGTCAGACTAGCTCCTACAATGAGCAGTTCTTC.

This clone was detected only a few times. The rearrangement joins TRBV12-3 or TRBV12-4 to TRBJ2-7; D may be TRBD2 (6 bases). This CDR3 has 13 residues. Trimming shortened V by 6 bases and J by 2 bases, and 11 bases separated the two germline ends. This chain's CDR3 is CASSRGETYEQYF. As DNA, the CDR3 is TGTGCCAGCAGCCGCGGGGAGACCTACGAGCAGTACTTC.

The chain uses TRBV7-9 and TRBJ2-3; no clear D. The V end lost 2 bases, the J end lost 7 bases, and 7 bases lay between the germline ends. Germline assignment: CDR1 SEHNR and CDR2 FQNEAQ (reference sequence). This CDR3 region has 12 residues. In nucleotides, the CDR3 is TGTGCCAGCAGCTTAAACTCGAATACGCAGTATTTT. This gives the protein CASSLNSNTQYF. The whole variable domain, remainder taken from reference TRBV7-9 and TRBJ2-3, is DTGVSQNPRHKITKRGQNVTFRCDPISEHNRLYWYRQTLGQGPEFLTYFQNEAQLEKSRLLSDRFSAERPKGSFSTLEIQRTEQGDSAMYLCASSLNSNTQYFGPGTRLTVL.

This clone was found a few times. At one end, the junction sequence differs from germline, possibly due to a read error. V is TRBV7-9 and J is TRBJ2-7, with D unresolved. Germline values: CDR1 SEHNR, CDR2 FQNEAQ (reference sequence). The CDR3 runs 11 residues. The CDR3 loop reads CASNSKSVLDF. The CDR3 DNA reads TGTGCCAGCAACTCAAAATCCGTGCTAGACTTC. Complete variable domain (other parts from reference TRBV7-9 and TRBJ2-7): DTGVSQNPRHKITKRGQNVTFRCDPISEHNRLYWYRQTLGQGPEFLTYFQNEAQLEKSRLLSDRFSAERPKGSFSTLEIQRTEQGDSAMYLCASNSKSVLDFGPGTRLTVT.

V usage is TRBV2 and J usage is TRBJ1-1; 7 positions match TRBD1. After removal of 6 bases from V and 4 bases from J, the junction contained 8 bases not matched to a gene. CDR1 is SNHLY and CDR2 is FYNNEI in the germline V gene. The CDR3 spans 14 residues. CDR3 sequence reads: CASRQGSGGTEAFF. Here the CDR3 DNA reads TGTGCCAGCAGACAGGGGTCTGGAGGCACTGAAGCTTTCTTT.

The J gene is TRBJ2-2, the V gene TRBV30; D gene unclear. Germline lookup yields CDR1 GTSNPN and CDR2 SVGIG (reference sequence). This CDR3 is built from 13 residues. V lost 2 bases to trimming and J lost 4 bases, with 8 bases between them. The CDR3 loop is CAWSYSRTGELFF. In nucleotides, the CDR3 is TGTGCCTGGAGTTACTCTCGCACCGGGGAGCTGTTTTTT.

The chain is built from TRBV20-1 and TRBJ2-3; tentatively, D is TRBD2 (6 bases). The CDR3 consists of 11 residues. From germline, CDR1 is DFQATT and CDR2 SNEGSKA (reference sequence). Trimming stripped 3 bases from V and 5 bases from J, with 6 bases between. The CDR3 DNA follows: TGCAGTGCTAGGGGGGGAGATACGCAGTATTTT. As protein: CSARGGDTQYF.

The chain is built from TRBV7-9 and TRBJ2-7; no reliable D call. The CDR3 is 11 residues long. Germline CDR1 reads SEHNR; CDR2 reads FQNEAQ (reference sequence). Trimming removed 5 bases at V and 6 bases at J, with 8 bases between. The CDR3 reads CASSLSGEQYF. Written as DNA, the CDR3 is TGTGCCAGCAGCCTGAGTGGCGAGCAGTACTTC.

The CDR3 reads CASSQPGLAGRWSETQYF. CDR3 nucleotide sequence: TGTGCCAGCAGCCAACCGGGACTAGCGGGCCGGTGGTCGGAGACCCAGTACTTC. This chain uses TRBV3-1 (or the pseudogene TRBV3-2) with TRBJ2-5; TRBD2 matches 12 bases. The CDR3 covers 18 residues. Germline V CDR1 and CDR2: LGHDT, YNNKEL (reference sequence). V shed 2 bases, J shed 5 bases, and the junction held 12 bases outside the gene matches.

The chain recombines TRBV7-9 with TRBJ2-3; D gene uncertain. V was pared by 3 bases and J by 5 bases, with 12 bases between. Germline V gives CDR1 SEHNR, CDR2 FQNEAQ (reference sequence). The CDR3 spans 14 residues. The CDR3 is CASSLAPPGDTQYF. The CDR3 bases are TGTGCCAGCAGCTTGGCGCCACCGGGAGATACGCAGTATTTT.

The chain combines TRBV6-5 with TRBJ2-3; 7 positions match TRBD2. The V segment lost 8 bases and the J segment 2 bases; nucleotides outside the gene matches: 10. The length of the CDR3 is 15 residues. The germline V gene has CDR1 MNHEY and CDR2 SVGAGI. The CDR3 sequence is CASGIVAGDTDTQYF. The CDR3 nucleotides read TGTGCCAGCGGGATCGTAGCGGGTGACACAGATACGCAGTATTTT.

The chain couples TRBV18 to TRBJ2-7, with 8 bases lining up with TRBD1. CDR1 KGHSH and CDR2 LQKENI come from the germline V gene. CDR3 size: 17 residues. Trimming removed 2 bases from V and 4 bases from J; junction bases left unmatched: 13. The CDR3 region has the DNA TGTGCCAGCTCACCAAGGGTGCTAGACAGGGGTGTTTACGAGCAGTACTTC. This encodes CASSPRVLDRGVYEQYF.

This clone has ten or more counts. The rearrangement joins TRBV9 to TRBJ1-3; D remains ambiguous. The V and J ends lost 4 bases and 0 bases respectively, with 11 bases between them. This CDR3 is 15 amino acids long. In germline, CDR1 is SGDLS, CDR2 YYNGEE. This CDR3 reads CASSPRGDSGNTIYF. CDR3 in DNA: TGTGCCAGCAGCCCCCGGGGAGACTCTGGAAACACCATATATTTT.

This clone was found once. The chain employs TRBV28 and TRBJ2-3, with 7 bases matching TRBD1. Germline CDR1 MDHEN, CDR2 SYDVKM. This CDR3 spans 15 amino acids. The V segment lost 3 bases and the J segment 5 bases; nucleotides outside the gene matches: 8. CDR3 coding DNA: TGTGCCAGCAGTTTTAAGACAGGGTCAGGAGATACGCAGTATTTT. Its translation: CASSFKTGSGDTQYF.

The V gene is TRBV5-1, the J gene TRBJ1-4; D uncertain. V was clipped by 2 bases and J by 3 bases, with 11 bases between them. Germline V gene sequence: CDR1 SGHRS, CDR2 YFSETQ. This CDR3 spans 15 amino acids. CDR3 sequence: CASSFSGIANEKLFF. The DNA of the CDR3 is TGCGCCAGCAGCTTTTCGGGTATCGCTAATGAAAAACTGTTTTTT. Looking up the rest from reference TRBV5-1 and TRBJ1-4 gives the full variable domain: KAGVTQTPRYLIKTRGQQVTLSCSPISGHRSVSWYQQTPGQGLQFLFEYFSETQRNKGNFPGRFSGRQFSNSRSEMNVSTLELGDSALYLCASSFSGIANEKLFFGSGTQLSVL.

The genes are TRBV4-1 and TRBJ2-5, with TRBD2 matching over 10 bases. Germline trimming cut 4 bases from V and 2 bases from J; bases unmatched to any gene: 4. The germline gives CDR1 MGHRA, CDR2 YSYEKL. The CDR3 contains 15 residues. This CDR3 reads CASSLGLAAQETQYF. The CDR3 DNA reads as TGCGCCAGCAGCCTAGGACTAGCGGCTCAAGAGACCCAGTACTTC.